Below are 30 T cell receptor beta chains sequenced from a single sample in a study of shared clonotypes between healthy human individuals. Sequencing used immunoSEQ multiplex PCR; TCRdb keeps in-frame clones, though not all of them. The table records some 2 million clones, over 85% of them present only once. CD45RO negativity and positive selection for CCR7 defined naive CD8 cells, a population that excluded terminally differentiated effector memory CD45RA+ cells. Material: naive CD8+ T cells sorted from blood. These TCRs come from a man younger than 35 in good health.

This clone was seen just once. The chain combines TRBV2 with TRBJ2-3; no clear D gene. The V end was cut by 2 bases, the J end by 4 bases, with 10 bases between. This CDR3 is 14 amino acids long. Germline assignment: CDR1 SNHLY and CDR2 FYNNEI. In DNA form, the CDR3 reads TGTGCCAGCAGTGAAACCACCAGCGCAGATACGCAGTATTTT. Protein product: CASSETTSADTQYF.

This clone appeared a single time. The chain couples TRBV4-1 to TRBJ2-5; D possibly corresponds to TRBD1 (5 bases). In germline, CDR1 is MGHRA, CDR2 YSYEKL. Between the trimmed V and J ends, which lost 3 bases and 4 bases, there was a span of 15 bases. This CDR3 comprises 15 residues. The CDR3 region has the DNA TGCGCCAGCAGCCACCGCTCTCAGGGTGGAGAGACCCAGTACTTC. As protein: CASSHRSQGGETQYF.

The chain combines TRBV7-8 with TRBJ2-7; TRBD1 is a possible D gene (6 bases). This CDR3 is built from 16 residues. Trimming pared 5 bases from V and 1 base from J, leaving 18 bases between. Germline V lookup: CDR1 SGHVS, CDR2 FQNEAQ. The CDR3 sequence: CASSTLDRVMSYEQYF. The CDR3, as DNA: TGTGCCAGCAGCACCCTGGACAGAGTAATGTCCTACGAGCAGTACTTC.

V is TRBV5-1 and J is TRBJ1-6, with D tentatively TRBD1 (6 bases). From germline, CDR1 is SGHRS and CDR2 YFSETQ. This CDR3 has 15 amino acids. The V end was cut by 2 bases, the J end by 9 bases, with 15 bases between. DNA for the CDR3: TGCGCCAGCAGCTTTAGGCTGGGGGCGCCTTCACCCCTCCACTTT. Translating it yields CASSFRLGAPSPLHF. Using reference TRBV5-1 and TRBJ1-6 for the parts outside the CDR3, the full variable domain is KAGVTQTPRYLIKTRGQQVTLSCSPISGHRSVSWYQQTPGQGLQFLFEYFSETQRNKGNFPGRFSGRQFSNSRSEMNVSTLELGDSALYLCASSFRLGAPSPLHFGNGTRLTVT.

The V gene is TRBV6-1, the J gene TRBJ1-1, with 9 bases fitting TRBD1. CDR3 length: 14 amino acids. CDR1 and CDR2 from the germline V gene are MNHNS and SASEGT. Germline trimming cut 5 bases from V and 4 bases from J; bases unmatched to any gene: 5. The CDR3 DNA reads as TGTGCCAGCAGTACAGGGGGCCTCGGCACTGAAGCTTTCTTT. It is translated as CASSTGGLGTEAFF.

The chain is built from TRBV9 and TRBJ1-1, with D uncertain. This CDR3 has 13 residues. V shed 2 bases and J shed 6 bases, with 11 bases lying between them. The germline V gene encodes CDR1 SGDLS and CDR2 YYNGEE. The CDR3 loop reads CASSVRVDAEAFF. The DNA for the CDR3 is TGTGCCAGCAGCGTCCGGGTTGACGCTGAAGCTTTCTTT.

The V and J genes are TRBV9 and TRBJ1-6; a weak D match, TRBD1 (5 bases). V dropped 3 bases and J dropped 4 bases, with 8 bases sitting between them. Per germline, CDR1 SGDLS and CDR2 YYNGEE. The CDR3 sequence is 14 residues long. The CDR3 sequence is CASSDGAYNSPLHF. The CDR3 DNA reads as TGTGCCAGCAGCGACGGGGCTTATAATTCACCCCTCCACTTT. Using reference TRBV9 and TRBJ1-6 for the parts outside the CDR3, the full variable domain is DSGVTQTPKHLITATGQRVTLRCSPRSGDLSVYWYQQSLDQGLQFLIQYYNGEERAKGNILERFSAQQFPDLHSELNLSSLELGDSALYFCASSDGAYNSPLHFGNGTRLTVT.

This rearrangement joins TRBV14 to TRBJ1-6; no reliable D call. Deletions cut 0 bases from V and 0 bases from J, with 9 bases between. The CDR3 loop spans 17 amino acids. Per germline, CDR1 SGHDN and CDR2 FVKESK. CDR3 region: CASSQEAPSSYNSPLHF. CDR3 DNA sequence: TGTGCCAGCAGCCAAGAGGCCCCAAGCTCCTATAATTCACCCCTCCACTTT.

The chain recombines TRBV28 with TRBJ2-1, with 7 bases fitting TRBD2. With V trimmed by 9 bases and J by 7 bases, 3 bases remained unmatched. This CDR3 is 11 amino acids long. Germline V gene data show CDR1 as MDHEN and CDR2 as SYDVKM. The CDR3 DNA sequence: TGTGCCAGTGGACTAGGGAATGAGCAGTTCTTC. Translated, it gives CASGLGNEQFF.

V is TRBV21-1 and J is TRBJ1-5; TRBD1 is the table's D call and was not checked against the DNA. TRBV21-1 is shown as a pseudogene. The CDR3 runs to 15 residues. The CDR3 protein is CASRVRTGRYQPQHF. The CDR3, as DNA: TGTGCCAGCAGGGTTCGGACAGGGCGATACCAGCCCCAGCATTTT.

The CDR3: CASSSPPPGGHSTDTQYF. The CDR3 DNA reads TGTGCCAGCAGCTCCCCTCCACCCGGGGGCCATAGCACAGATACGCAGTATTTT. The rearrangement links TRBV7-9 to TRBJ2-3; D might be TRBD1 or TRBD2, each matching 6 bases. CDR3 length equals 18 residues. V lost 4 bases and J lost 0, with 20 bases in between. Germline V gene data show CDR1 as SEHNR and CDR2 as FQNEAQ (reference sequence).

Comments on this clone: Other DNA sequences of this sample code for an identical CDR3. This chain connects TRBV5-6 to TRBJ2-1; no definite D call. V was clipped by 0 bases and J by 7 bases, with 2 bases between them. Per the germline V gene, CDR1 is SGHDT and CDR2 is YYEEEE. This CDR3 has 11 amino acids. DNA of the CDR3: TGTGCCAGCAGCTTGGAGAATGAGCAGTTCTTC. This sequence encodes CASSLENEQFF.

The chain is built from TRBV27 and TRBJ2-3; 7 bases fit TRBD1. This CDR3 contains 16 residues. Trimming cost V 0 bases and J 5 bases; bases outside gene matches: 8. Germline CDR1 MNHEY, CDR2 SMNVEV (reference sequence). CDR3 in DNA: TGTGCCAGCAGTTTATCAAAGGGGGCCGGTCTAGATACGCAGTATTTT. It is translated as CASSLSKGAGLDTQYF.

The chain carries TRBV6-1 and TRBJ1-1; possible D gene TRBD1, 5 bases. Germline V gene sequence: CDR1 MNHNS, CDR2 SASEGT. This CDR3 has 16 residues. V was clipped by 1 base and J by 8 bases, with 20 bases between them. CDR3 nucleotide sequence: TGTGCCAGCAGTGAAGGGGTCAGGGCCAGCAGTGAAGAAGCTTTCTTT. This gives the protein CASSEGVRASSEEAFF.

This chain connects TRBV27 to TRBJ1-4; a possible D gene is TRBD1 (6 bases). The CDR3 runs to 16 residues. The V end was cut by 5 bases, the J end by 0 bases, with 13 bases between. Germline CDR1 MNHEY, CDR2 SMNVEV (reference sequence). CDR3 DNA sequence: TGTGCCAGCAGTGCGCGACAGGTTGCAACTAATGAAAAACTGTTTTTT. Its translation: CASSARQVATNEKLFF.

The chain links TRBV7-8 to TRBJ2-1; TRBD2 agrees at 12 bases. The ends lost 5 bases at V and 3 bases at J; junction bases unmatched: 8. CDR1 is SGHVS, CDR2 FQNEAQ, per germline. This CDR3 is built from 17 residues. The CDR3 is CASSTTLAGGVYNEQFF. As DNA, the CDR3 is TGTGCCAGCAGCACCACCCTAGCGGGAGGGGTCTACAATGAGCAGTTCTTC.

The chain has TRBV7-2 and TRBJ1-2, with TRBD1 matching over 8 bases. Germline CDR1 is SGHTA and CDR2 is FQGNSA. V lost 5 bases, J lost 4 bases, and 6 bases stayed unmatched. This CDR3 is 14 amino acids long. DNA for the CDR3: TGTGCCAGCAGCGTTGGACAGGGACTCTATGGCTACACCTTC. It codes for CASSVGQGLYGYTF.

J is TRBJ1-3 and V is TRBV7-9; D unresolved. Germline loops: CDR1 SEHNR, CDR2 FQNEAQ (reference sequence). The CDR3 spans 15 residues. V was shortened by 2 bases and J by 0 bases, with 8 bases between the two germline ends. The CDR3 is CASSLSFPSGNTIYF. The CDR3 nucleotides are TGTGCCAGCAGCTTAAGCTTCCCCTCTGGAAACACCATATATTTT. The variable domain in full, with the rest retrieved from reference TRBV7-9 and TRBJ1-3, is DTGVSQNPRHKITKRGQNVTFRCDPISEHNRLYWYRQTLGQGPEFLTYFQNEAQLEKSRLLSDRFSAERPKGSFSTLEIQRTEQGDSAMYLCASSLSFPSGNTIYFGEGSWLTVV.

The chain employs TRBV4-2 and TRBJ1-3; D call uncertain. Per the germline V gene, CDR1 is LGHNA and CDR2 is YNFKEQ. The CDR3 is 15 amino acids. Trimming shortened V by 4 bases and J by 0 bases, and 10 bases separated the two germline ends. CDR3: CASSLEDPSGNTIYF. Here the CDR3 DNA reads TGTGCCAGCAGCCTGGAGGACCCCTCTGGAAACACCATATATTTT.

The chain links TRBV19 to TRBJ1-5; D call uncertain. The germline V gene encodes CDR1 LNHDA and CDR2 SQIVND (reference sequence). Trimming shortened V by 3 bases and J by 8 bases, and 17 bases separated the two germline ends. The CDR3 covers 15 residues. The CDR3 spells CASSIFPAAQEPQHF. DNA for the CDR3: TGTGCCAGTAGTATCTTCCCGGCGGCCCAAGAGCCCCAGCATTTT.

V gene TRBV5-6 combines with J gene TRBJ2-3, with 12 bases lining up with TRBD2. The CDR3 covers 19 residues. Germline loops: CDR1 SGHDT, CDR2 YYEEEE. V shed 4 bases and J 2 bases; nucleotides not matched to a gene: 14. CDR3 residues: CASSTSFRLAGDDTDTQYF. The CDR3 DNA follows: TGTGCCAGCAGCACCTCTTTTCGACTAGCGGGAGATGACACAGATACGCAGTATTTT.

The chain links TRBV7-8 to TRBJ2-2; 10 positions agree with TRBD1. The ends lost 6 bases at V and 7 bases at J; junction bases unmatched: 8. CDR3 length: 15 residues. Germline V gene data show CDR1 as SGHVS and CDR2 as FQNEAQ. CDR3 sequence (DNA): TGTGCCAGCAGTTATGGACAGGGGGAGTACGGGGAGCTGTTTTTT. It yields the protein CASSYGQGEYGELFF.

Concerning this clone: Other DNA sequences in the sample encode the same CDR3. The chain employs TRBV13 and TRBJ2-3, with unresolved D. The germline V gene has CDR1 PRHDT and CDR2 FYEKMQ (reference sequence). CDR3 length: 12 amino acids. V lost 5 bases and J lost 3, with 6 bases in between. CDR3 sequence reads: CASSPGTDTQYF. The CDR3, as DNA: TGTGCCAGCAGCCCCGGGACAGATACGCAGTATTTT.

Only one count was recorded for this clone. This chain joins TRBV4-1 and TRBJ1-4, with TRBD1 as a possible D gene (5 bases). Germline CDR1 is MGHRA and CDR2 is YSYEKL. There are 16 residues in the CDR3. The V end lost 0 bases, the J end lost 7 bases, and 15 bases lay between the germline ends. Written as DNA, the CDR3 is TGCGCCAGCAGCCAAGATCCTGGAGGGGCTGGTGAAAAACTGTTTTTT. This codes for CASSQDPGGAGEKLFF.

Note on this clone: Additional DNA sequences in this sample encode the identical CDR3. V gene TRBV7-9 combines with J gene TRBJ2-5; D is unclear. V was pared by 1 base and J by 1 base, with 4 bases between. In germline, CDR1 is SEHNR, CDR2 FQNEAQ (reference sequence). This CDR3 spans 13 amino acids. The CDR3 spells CASSLGGQETQYF. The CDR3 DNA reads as TGTGCCAGCAGCTTAGGGGGCCAAGAGACCCAGTACTTC.

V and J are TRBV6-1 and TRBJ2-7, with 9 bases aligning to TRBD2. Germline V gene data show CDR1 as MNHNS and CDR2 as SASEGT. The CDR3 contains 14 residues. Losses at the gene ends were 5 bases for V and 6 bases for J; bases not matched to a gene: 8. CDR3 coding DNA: TGTGCCAGCAGTCTTAGCGGGGGCTCGGGCGAGCAGTACTTC. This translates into CASSLSGGSGEQYF.

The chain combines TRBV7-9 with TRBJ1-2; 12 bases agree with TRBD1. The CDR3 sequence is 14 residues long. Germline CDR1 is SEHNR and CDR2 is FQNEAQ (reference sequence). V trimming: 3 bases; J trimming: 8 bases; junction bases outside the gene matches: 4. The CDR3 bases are TGTGCCAGCAGCTTCGGGACAGGGGGCGACGGCTACACCTTC. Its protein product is CASSFGTGGDGYTF.

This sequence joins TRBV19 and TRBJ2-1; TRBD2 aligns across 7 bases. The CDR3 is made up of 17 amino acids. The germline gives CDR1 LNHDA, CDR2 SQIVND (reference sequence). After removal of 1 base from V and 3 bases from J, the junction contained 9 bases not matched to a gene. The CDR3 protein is CASSIARLAVDYNEQFF. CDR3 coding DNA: TGTGCCAGTAGTATAGCGAGGCTAGCGGTTGACTACAATGAGCAGTTCTTC.

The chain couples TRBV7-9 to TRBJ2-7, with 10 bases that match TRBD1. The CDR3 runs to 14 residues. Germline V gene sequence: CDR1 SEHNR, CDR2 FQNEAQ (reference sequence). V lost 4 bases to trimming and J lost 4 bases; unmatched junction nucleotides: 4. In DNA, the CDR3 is TGTGCCAGCAGCTCCTCGGACAGGGGGTACGAGCAGTACTTC. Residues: CASSSSDRGYEQYF.

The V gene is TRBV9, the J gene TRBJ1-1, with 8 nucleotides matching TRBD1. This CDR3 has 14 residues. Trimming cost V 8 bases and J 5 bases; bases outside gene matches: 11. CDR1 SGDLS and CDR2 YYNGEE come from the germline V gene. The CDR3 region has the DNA TGTGCCAGACGGAGACAGGGGCGTGGAACTGAAGCTTTCTTT. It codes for CARRRQGRGTEAFF.